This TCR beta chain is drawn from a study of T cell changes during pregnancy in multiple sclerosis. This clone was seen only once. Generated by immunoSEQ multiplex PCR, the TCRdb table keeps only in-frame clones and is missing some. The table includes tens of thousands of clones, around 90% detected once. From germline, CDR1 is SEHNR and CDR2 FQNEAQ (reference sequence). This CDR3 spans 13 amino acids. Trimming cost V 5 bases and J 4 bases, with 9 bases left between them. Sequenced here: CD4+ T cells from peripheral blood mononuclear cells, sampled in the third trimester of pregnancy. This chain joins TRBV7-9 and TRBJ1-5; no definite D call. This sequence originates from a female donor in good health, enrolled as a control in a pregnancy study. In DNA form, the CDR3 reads TGTGCCAGCAGCCCCTACGGGAATCAGCCCCAGCATTTT. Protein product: CASSPYGNQPQHF.